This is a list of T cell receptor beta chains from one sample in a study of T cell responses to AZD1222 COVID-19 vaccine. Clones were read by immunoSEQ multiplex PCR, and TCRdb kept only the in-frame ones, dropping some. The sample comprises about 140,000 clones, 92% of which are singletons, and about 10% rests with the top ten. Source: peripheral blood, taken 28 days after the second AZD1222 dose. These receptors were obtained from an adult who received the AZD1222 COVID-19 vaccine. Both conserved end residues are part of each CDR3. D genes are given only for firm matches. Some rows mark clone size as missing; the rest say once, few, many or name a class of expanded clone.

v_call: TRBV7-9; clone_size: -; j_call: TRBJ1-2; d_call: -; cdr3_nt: TGTGCCAGCAGCTTTCTGGGGATCTATGGCTACACCTTC; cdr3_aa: CASSFLGIYGYTF
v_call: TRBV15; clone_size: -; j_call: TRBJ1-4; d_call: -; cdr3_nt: TGTGCCACCAGCAGAGGAGGGGCGACTAATGAAAAACTGTTTTTT; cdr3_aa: CATSRGGATNEKLFF
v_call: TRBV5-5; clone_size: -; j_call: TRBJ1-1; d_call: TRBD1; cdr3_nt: TGTGCCAGCAGCCTGGGGGCAGGGGGCACTGAAGCTTTCTTT; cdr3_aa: CASSLGAGGTEAFF
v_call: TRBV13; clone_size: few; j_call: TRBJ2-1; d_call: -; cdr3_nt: TGTGCCAGCAGCAGTTCATCCGGGGCAAGCTCCTACAATGAGCAGTTCTTC; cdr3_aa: CASSSSSGASSYNEQFF
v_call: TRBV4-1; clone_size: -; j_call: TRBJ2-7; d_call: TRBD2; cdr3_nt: TGCGCCAGCAGCCTCCTTGTTGCGGGGGGCTACGAGCAGTACTTC; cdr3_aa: CASSLLVAGGYEQYF
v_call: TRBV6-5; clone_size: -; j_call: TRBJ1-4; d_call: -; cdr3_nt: TGTGCCAGCAGTTACGGGGGGAGGGAAAAACTGTTTTTT; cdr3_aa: CASSYGGREKLFF
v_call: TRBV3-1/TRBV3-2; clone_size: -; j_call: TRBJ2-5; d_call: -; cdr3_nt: TGTGCCAGCAGCTCCAGAGAGGAGGAGACCCAGTACTTC; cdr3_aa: CASSSREEETQYF
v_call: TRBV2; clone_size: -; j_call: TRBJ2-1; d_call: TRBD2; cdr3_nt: TGTGTCATAAAGCGGGAGGTTGGTAATGAGCAGTTCTTC; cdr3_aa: CVIKREVGNEQFF
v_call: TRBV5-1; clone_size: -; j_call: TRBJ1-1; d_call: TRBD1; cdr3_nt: TGCGCCAGCTCCGGGGGACAGGGGGCCACTGAAGCTTTCTTT; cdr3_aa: CASSGGQGATEAFF
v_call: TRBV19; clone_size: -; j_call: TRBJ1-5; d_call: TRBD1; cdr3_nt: TGTGCCAGTAGCCCGACAGGGGGTGTTGATAGCAATCAGCCCCAGCATTTT; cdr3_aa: CASSPTGGVDSNQPQHF